The clone carrying this T cell receptor beta chain was counted many times. The data originate from a study of T-cell reconstitution after alpha-beta-depleted transplantation in children. Using unique molecular identifiers, the investigators prepared the TCRbeta library. TCRdb re-called the PCR reads with MiXCR, one entry per CDR3 protein. The sample includes about 270,000 distinct CDR3 sequences, almost 10% of them seen just once. The CDR3 is made up of 11 amino acids. The germline CDR1 and CDR2 sequences are SGHVS and FQNEAQ. Trimming removed 5 bases from V and 10 bases from J, with 8 bases in between.

J is TRBJ1-4 and V is TRBV7-8; D unresolved. The specimen comprised PBMCs from the stem cell graft donor, sampled from the stem cell graft. The TCR originated in a human donor who donated a stem cell graft to a child with SCID. The CDR3 sequence is CASSDPPKLFF. The CDR3 DNA sequence: TGTGCCAGCAGCGATCCACCAAAACTGTTTTTT. Full variable domain (outside the CDR3, taken from reference TRBV7-8 and TRBJ1-4): GAGVSQSPRYKVAKRGQDVALRCDPISGHVSLFWYQQALGQGPEFLTYFQNEAQLDKSGLPSDRFFAERPEGSVSTLKIQRTQQEDSAVYLCASSDPPKLFFGSGTQLSVL.